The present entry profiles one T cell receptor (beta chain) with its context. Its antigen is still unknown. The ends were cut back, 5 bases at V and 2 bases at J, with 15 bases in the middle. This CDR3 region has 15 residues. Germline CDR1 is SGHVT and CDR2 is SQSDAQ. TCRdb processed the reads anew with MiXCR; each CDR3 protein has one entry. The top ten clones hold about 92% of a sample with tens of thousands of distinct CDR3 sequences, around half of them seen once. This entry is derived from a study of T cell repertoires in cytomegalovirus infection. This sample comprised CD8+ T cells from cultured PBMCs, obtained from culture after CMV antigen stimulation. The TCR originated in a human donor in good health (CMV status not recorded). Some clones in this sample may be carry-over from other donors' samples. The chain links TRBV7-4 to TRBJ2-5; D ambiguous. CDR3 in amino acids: CASSQAPVEQETQYF. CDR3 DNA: TGTGCCAGCAGCCAAGCTCCGGTGGAACAAGAGACCCAGTACTTC.